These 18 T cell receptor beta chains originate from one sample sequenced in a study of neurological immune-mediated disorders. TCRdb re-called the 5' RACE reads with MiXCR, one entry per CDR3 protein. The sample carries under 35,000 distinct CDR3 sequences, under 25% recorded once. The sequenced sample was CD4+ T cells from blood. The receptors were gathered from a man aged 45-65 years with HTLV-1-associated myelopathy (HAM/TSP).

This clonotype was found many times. The CDR3 region is CASSLDSRPEETQYF. The CDR3, as DNA: TGCGCCAGCAGCTTGGACAGTCGACCAGAGGAGACCCAGTACTTC. The rearrangement uses TRBV5-1 and TRBJ2-5; D unresolved. This CDR3 comprises 15 residues. V was shortened by 0 bases and J by 5 bases, with 14 bases between the two germline ends. Germline CDR1 and CDR2: SGHRS and YFSETQ.

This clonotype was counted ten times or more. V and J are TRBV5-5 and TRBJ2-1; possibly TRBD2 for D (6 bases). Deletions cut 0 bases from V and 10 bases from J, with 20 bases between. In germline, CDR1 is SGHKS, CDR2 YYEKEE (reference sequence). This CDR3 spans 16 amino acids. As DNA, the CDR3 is TGTGCCAGCAGCTTGGAGGTTGCGGGACGGATAAGCGAGCAGTTCTTC. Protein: CASSLEVAGRISEQFF.

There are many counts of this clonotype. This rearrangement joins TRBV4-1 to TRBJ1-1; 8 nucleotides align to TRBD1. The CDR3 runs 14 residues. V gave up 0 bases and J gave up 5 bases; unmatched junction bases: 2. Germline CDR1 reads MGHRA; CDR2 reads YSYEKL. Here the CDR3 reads CASSQDRGRTEAFF. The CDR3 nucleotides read TGCGCCAGCAGCCAAGACAGGGGGCGAACTGAAGCTTTCTTT.

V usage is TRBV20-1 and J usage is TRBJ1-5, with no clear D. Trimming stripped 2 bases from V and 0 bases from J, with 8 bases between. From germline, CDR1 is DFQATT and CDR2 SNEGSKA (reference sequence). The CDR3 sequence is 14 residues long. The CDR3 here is CSARSGSSNQPQHF. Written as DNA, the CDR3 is TGCAGTGCTAGATCGGGCAGTAGCAATCAGCCCCAGCATTTT.

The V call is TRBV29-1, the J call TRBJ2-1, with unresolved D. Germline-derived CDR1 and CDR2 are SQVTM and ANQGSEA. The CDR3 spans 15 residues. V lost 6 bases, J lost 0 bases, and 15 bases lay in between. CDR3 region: CSVGRVRPSYNEQFF. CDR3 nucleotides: TGCAGCGTGGGAAGGGTAAGGCCCTCCTACAATGAGCAGTTCTTC.

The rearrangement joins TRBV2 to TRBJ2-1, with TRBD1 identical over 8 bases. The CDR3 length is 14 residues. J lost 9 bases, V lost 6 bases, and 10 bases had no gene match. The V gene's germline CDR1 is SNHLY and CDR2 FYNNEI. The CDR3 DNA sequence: TGTGCCAGCAGGCCTGGGGCAGGGGGCAGTGAGCAGTTCTTC. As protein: CASRPGAGGSEQFF.

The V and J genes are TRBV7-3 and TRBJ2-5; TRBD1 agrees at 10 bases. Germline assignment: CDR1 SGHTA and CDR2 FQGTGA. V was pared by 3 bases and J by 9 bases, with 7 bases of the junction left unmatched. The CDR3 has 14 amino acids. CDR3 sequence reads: CASSFWTGGDPQYF. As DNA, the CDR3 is TGTGCCAGCAGCTTCTGGACAGGGGGGGATCCCCAGTACTTC. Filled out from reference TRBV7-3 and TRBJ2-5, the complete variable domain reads GAGVSQTPSNKVTEKGKYVELRCDPISGHTALYWYRQSLGQGPEFLIYFQGTGAADDSGLPNDRFFAVRPEGSVSTLKIQRTERGDSAVYLCASSFWTGGDPQYFGPGTRLLVL.

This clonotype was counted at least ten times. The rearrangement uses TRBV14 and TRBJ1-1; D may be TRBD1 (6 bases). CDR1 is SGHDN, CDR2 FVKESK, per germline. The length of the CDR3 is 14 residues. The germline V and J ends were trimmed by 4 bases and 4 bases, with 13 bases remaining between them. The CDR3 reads CASSPGAQVTEAFF. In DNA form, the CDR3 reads TGTGCCAGCAGCCCAGGGGCCCAGGTCACTGAAGCTTTCTTT.

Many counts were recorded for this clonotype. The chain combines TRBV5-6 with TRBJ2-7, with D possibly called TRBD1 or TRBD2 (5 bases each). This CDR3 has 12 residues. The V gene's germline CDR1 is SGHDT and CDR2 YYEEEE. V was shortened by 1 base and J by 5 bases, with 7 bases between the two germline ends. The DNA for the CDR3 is TGTGCCAGCAGCTTGATGGGGGACGAGCAGTACTTC. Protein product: CASSLMGDEQYF.

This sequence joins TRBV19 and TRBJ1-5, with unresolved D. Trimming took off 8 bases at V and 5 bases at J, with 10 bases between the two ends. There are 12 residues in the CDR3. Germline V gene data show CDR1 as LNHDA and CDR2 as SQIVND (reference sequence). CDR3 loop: CASGEKDQPQHF. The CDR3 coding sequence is TGTGCCAGTGGGGAAAAGGATCAGCCCCAGCATTTT.

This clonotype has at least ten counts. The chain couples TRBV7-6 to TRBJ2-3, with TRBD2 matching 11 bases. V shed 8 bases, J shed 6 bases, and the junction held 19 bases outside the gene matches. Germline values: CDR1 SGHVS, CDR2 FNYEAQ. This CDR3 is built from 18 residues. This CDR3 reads CASRSSISGTSGGDTQYF. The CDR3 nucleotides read TGTGCCAGCCGCTCCTCTATTTCCGGGACTAGCGGTGGGGATACGCAGTATTTT.

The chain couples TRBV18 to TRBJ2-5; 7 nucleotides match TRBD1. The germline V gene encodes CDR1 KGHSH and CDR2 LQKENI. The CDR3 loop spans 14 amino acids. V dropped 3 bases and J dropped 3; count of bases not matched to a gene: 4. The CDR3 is CASSPRTGEETQYF. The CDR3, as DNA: TGTGCCAGCTCACCCCGGACAGGTGAAGAGACCCAGTACTTC.

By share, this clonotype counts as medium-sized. The CDR3 region is CASSYTGWGTEAFF. The CDR3 DNA follows: TGCGCCAGCAGCTATACAGGGTGGGGCACTGAAGCTTTCTTT. V and J are TRBV5-1 and TRBJ1-1; the D gene is possibly TRBD1 (6 bases). Germline-derived CDR1 and CDR2 are SGHRS and YFSETQ. V lost 3 bases, J lost 4 bases, and 13 bases lay in between. CDR3 size: 14 residues.

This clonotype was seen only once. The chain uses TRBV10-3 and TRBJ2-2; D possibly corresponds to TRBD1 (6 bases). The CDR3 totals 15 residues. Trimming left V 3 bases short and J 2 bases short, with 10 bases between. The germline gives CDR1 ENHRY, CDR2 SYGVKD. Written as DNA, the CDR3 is TGTGCCATCAGTGAACCAGGGGTTAACACCGGGGAGCTGTTTTTT. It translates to CAISEPGVNTGELFF.

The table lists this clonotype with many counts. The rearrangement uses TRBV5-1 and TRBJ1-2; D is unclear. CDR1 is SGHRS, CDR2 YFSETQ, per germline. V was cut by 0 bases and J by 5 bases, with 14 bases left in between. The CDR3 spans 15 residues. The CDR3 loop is CASSLDLSGGYGYTF. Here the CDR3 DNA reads TGCGCCAGCAGCTTGGATTTGAGTGGAGGATATGGCTACACCTTC.

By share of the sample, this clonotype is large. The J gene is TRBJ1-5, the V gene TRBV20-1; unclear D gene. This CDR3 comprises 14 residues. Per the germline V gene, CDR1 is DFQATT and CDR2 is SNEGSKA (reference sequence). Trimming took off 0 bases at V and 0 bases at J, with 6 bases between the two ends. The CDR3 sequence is CSARDGGSNQPQHF. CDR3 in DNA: TGCAGTGCTAGAGATGGTGGTAGCAATCAGCCCCAGCATTTT.

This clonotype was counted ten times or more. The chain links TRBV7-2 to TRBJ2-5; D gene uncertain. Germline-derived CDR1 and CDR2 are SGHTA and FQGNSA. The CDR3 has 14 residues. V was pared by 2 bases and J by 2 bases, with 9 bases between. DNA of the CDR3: TGTGCCAGCAGCTTATGGATAATTCAAGAGACCCAGTACTTC. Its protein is CASSLWIIQETQYF.

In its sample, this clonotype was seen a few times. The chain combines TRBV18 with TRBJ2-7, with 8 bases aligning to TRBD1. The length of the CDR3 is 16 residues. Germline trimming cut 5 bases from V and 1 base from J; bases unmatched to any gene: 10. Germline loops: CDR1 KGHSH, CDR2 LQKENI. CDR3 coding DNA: TGTGCCAGCTCATGGACAGGGTTCCCCCAATCCTACGAGCAGTACTTC. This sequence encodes CASSWTGFPQSYEQYF.